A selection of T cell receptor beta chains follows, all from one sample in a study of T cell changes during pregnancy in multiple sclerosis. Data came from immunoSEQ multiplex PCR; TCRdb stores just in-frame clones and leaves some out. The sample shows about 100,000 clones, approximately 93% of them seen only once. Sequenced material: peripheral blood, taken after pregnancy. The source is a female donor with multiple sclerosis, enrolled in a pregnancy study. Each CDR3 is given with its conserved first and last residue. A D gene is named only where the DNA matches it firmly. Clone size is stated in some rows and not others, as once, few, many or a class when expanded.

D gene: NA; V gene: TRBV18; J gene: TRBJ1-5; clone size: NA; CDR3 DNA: TGTGCCAGCTCCCCCCGGGCGGGCGGTCAGCCCCAGCATTTT; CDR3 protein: CASSPRAGGQPQHF
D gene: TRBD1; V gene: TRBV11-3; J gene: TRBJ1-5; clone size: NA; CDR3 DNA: TGTGCCAGCATTCTTTCCCGGGACAGGGGATGGGGCAATCAGCCCCAGCATTTT; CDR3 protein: CASILSRDRGWGNQPQHF
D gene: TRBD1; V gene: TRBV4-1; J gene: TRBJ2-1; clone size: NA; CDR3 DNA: TGCGCCAGCAGCCAAGAAAGTCGGACAGGGGGCGGTTATGAGCAGTTCTTC; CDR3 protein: CASSQESRTGGGYEQFF
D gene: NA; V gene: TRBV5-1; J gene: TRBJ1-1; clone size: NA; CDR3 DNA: TGCGCCAGCAGCTTGCAGAGGGCCGGGGGGACTGAAGCTTTCTTT; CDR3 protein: CASSLQRAGGTEAFF
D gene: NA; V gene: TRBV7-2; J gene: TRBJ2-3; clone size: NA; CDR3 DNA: TGTGCCAGCAGCTCCCCCTCGGGAACGCAGTATTTT; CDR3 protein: CASSSPSGTQYF
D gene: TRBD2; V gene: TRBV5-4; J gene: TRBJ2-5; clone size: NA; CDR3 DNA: TGTGCCAGCAGCTCAAGGACTAGCGGGAGTACGGAGACCCAGTACTTC; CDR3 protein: CASSSRTSGSTETQYF
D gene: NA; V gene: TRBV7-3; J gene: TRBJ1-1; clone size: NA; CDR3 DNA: TGTGCCAGCAGCTCACAGCCGCGCGAGGGCCAAGCTTTCTTT; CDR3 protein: CASSSQPREGQAFF
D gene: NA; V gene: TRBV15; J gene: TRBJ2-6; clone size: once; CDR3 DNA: TGTGCCACCAGCAGAGAACAGGGAACTGGGGCCAACGTCCTGACTTTC; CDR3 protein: CATSREQGTGANVLTF
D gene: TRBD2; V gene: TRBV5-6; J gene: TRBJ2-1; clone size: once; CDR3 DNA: TGTGCCACCCGGACTAGCGGGATTACTAGCAATGAGCAGTTCTTC; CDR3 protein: CATRTSGITSNEQFF
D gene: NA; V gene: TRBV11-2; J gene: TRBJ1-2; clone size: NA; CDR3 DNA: TGTGCCAGCAGCTTTTGGACACGGCCCACCGATGGCTACACCTTC; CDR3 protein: CASSFWTRPTDGYTF
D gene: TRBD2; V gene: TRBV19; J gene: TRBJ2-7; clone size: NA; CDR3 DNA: TGTGCCAGTAGTGCAGGGACTAGCGGTACCTACGAGCAGTACTTC; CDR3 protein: CASSAGTSGTYEQYF
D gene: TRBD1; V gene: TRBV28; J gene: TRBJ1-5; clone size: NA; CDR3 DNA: TGTGCCAGCCTACCCCACACCTTCGGGACAGCGTTTAATCAGCCCCAGCATTTT; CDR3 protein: CASLPHTFGTAFNQPQHF
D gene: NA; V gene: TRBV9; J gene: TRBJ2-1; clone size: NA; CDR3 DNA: TGTGCCAGCAGCGCCGTTTTGCGTGCCTCCTACAATGAGCAGTTCTTC; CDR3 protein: CASSAVLRASYNEQFF
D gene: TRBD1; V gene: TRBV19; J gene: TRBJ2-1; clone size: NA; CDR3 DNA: TGTGCCAGTAGTCCGGACAGGGGAATGGGGTACAATGAGCAGTTCTTC; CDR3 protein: CASSPDRGMGYNEQFF
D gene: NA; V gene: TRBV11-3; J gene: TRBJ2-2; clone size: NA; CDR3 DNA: TGTGCCAGCAGCCCACTACTAGGCGGGGAGCTGTTTTTT; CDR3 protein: CASSPLLGGELFF
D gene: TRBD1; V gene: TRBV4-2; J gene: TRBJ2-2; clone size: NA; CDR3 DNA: TGTGCCAGCAGCCAAGCCCCCTTTGCAGGGGGCATTGGAGGTGGCGGGGAGCTGTTTTTT; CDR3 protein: CASSQAPFAGGIGGGGELFF
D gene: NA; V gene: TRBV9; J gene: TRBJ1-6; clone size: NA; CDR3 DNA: TGTGCCAGCAGCCCAAATTCCGGTGGCGGCCATTCACCCCTCCACTTT; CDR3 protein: CASSPNSGGGHSPLHF
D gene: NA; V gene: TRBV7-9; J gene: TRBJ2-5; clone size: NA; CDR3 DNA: TGTGCCAGCAGCTCCACGCTTAGCGGCGTCCAAGAGACCCAGTACTTC; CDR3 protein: CASSSTLSGVQETQYF
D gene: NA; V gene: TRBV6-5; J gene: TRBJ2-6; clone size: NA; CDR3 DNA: TGTGCCAGCAGGTACTCGGGCAGCTCTGGGGCCAACGTCCTGACTTTC; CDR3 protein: CASRYSGSSGANVLTF
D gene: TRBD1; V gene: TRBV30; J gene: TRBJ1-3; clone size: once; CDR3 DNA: TGTGCCTGGAGAGACAGGGCTGGAAACACCATATATTTT; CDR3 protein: CAWRDRAGNTIYF
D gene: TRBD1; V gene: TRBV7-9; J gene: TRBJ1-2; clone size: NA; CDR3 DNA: TGTGCCAGCAGCCCCGACTTTGGACAGGGTAGAGATGGCTACACCTTC; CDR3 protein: CASSPDFGQGRDGYTF
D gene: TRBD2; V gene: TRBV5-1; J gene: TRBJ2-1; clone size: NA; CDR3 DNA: TGCGCCAGCAGCGCTGGACTAGCGGGAGATTTTAGTGAGCAGTTCTTC; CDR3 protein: CASSAGLAGDFSEQFF
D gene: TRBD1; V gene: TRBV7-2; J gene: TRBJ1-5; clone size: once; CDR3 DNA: TGTGCCAGCAGCCCATGGACAGGGGGCAATCAGCCCCAGCATTTT; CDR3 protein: CASSPWTGGNQPQHF
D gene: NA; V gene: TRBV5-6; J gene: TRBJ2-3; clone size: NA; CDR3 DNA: TGTGCCAGCAGCCGATGGGCGAGAACAGATACGCAGTATTTT; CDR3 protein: CASSRWARTDTQYF
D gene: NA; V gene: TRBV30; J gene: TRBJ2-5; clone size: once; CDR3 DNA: TGTGCCTGGAGCGGGGGAGGAGAGACCCAGTACTTC; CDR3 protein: CAWSGGGETQYF
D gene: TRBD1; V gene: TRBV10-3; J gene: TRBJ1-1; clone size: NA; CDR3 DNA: TGTGCCAGCTCGAAGACAGGGGAGAACACTGAAGCTTTCTTT; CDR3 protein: CASSKTGENTEAFF
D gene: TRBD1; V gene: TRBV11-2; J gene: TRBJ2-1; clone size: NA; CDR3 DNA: TGTGCCAGCAGCTTAGAAGACAGGGTGGATGAGCAGTTCTTC; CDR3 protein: CASSLEDRVDEQFF
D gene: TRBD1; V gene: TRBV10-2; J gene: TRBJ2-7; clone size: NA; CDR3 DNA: TGCGCCAGCAGACGAGGGGGCGTTGGCTCCTACGAGCAGTACTTC; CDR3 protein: CASRRGGVGSYEQYF
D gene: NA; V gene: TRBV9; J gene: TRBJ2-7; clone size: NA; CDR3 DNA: TGTGCCAGCAGCCCAGACGGGGCAGGGGACTCCTACGAGCAGTACTTC; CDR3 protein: CASSPDGAGDSYEQYF
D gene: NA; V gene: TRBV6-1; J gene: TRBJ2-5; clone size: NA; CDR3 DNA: TGTGCCAGCAGTGAACAGGTACAGACCCAGTACTTC; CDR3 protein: CASSEQVQTQYF
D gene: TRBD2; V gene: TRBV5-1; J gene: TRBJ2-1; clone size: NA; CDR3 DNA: TGCGCCAGCAGCTTGGTGGTAGCGGGACATGAGCAGTTCTTC; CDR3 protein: CASSLVVAGHEQFF
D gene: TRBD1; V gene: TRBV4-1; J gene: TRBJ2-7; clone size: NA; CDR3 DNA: TGCGCCAGCAGCCATCCAAGGGACAGGGGACAGAGCTCCTACGAGCAGTACTTC; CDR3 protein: CASSHPRDRGQSSYEQYF
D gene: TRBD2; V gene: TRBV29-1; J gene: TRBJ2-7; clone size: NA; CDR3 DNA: TGCAGCGTTTCCGGGAGGGCCCAAGAGCAGTACTTC; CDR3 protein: CSVSGRAQEQYF
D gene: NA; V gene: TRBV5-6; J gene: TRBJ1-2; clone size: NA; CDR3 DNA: TGTGCCAGCAGCTCCCTCGGAGGGTCTAACTATGGCTACACCTTC; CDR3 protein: CASSSLGGSNYGYTF
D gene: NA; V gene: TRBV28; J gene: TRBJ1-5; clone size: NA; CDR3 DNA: TGTGCCAGCAAGGAGGAAAATAGCAATCAGCCCCAGCATTTT; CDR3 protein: CASKEENSNQPQHF
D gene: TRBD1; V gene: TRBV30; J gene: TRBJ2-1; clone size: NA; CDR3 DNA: TGTGCCTGGAGTGTACCAGCCGGGACAGGGGGTTACAATGAGCAGTTCTTC; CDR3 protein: CAWSVPAGTGGYNEQFF
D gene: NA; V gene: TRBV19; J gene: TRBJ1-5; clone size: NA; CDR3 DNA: TGTGCCAGTAGTATAGCGCGAACGGATCAGCCCCAGCATTTT; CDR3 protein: CASSIARTDQPQHF
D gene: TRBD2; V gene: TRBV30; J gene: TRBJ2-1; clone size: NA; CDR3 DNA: TGTGCCTGGAGTAGACTAGCGGGAGTTCGTGAGCAGTTCTTC; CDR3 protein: CAWSRLAGVREQFF
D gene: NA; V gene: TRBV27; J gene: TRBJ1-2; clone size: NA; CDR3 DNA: TGTGCCAGCAGTTTATATCCGGGACACATTCTCTCTGGCTACACCTTC; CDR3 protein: CASSLYPGHILSGYTF
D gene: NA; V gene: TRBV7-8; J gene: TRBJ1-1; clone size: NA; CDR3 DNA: TGTGCCAGCATCCTCCTCGGGGGGGTCGTAATAAACACTGAAGCTTTCTTT; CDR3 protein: CASILLGGVVINTEAFF
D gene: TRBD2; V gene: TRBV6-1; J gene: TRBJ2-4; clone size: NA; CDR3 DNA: TGTGCCAGCAGTGAGAAGCGGGAAATAGCCAAAAACATTCAGTACTTC; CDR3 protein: CASSEKREIAKNIQYF
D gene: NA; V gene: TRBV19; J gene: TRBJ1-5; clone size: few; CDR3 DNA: TGTGCCAGTAGTATGTTAGCGGGGGCCCAGCCCCAGCATTTT; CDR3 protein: CASSMLAGAQPQHF
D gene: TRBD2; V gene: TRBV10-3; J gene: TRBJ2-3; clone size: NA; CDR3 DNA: TGTGCCATCAGTGAGTCGACTGGACTAGCGATGACGGATACGCAGTATTTT; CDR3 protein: CAISESTGLAMTDTQYF
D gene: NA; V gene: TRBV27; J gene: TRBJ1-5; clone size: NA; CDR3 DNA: TGTGCCAGCAGGGGGCGGGGGGTCCCGAGCAATCAGCCCCAGCATTTT; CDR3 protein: CASRGRGVPSNQPQHF
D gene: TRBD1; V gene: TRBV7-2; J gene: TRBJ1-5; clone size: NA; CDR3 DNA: TGTGCCAGCAGTTTAGACAGGGGTTGGCAGCCCCAGCATTTT; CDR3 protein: CASSLDRGWQPQHF
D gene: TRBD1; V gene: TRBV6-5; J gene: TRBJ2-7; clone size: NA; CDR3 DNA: TGTGCCAGCACTACCGGGACAGGGGTGAACGAGCAGTACTTC; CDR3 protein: CASTTGTGVNEQYF
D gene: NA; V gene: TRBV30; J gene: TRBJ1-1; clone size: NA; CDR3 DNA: TGTGCCTGGAGTAACCCCGGGCGGGTCACTGAAGCTTTCTTT; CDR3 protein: CAWSNPGRVTEAFF
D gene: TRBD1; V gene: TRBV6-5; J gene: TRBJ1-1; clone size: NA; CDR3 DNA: TGTGCCAGCAGGATAACAGGGGGCACTGAAGCTTTCTTT; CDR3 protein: CASRITGGTEAFF
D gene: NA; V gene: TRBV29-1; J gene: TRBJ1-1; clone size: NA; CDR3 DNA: TGCAGCGTCGAGGGACACGTCGGGAACACTGAAGCTTTCTTT; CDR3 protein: CSVEGHVGNTEAFF
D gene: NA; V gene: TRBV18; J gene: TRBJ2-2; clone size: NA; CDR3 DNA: TGTGCCAGCTCACCACTGGGGGCAAACGGGGAGCTGTTTTTT; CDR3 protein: CASSPLGANGELFF
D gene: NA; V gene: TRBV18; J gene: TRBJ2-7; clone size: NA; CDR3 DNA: TGTGCCAGCTCACCCCTCGGGGGCGAGCAGTACTTC; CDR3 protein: CASSPLGGEQYF
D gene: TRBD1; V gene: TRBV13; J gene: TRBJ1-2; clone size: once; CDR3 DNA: TGTGCCAGCAGCGGGGTCGGACAGGGCTATGGCTACACCTTC; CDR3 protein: CASSGVGQGYGYTF